This TCR beta chain came from a study of cytomegalovirus exposure and HLA in healthy donors. Overall study findings and caveats: One variant, a missense change in DCLRE1C, was linked in a later analysis to TCR beta V- and J-gene trimming. Within a later analysis, the majority of CMV-associated TCR beta chains appeared HLA-restricted.

PCR employed 60 Vbeta and 13 Jbeta primers. Libraries were prepared by immunoSEQ multiplex PCR; TCRdb keeps only in-frame clonotypes and omits some of them. The table lists around 100,000 clones, about four fifths of them singletons. Trimming removed 2 bases at V and 4 bases at J, with 14 bases between. The CDR3 totals 14 residues. Germline CDR1 reads GTSNPN; CDR2 reads SVGIG (reference sequence). Concerning this clone itself: The antigen remains undetermined.

The sequencing sample was made of PBMCs. The chain employs TRBV30 and TRBJ1-2; D might be TRBD1 (5 bases). The receptor was isolated from a man in his late teens or twenties in good health and CMV-seronegative. CDR3 loop: CAWSPGTGVYGYTF. The DNA for the CDR3 is TGTGCCTGGAGTCCAGGAACAGGAGTCTATGGCTACACCTTC. The full variable domain, with the rest looked up from reference TRBV30 and TRBJ1-2, is SQTIHQWPATLVQPVGSPLSLECTVEGTSNPNLYWYRQAAGRGLQLLFYSVGIGQISSEVPQNLSASRPQDRQFILSSKKLLLSDSGFYLCAWSPGTGVYGYTFGSGTRLTVV.